A selection of T cell receptor beta chains follows, all from one sample in a study of cytomegalovirus exposure and HLA in healthy donors. Clones were read by immunoSEQ multiplex PCR, and TCRdb kept only the in-frame ones, dropping some. The sample consists of 100,000 to 150,000 clones, over 65% of them appearing once. The sample taken for sequencing was PBMCs. These receptors all come from a man between 18 and 29 years old in good health and CMV-seronegative. CDR3s include the opening cysteine and the closing phenylalanine or tryptophan. D genes are given only for firm matches. Only part of the rows carry a size: once, few, many, or a class if the clone is expanded.

abundance,j_gene,v_gene,d_gene,CDR3aa,CDR3nt
few,TRBJ1-2,TRBV29-1,-,CSVSRQASGYTF,TGCAGCGTCTCTAGACAGGCCTCCGGCTACACCTTC
-,TRBJ1-2,TRBV2,-,CASRLRGGVEGYTF,TGTGCCAGCAGGCTAAGGGGAGGGGTCGAGGGCTACACCTTC
-,TRBJ1-1,TRBV29-1,-,CSVVLRADWALNTEAFF,TGCAGCGTTGTTTTACGTGCAGATTGGGCCCTGAACACTGAAGCTTTCTTT
-,TRBJ2-5,TRBV19,TRBD1,CASSIRGQGGETQYF,TGTGCCAGTAGTATACGGGGACAGGGTGGAGAGACCCAGTACTTC
-,TRBJ1-6,TRBV6-6,-,CASSYTQGALHF,TGTGCCAGCAGTTACACCCAAGGAGCCCTCCACTTT
-,TRBJ1-1,TRBV18,TRBD1,CASSPTGVGNTEAFF,TGTGCCAGCTCACCAACAGGGGTAGGGAACACTGAAGCTTTCTTT
-,TRBJ2-7,TRBV12-2,-,CASRLHYRGPSYEQYF,TGTGCAAGTCGCCTCCATTACAGGGGGCCCTCCTACGAGCAGTACTTC
-,TRBJ1-1,TRBV7-2,TRBD1,CASRPSGQGVNTEAFF,TGTGCCAGCAGACCCTCCGGACAGGGGGTGAACACTGAAGCTTTCTTT
few,TRBJ1-1,TRBV19,TRBD1,CASSTGTGGTRNTEAFF,TGTGCCAGTAGTACCGGGACAGGGGGCACCCGGAACACTGAAGCTTTCTTT
-,TRBJ2-1,TRBV6-1,TRBD2,CASSLLAGEHNEQFF,TGTGCCAGCAGCTTACTAGCGGGGGAGCACAATGAGCAGTTCTTC
-,TRBJ2-3,TRBV5-8,TRBD2,CASSPGAGGHTDTQYF,TGTGCCAGCAGTCCCGGAGCGGGGGGGCACACAGATACGCAGTATTTT
-,TRBJ1-1,TRBV5-1,-,CASSLGGAGEAFF,TGCGCCAGCAGCTTGGGAGGAGCCGGTGAAGCTTTCTTT
-,TRBJ1-5,TRBV19,TRBD1,CASSWGQGADQPQHF,TGTGCCAGCTCATGGGGACAGGGGGCCGATCAGCCCCAGCATTTT
-,TRBJ1-2,TRBV11-1,-,CASSLRTAYGYTF,TGTGCCAGCAGCTTGCGGACAGCCTATGGCTACACCTTC
once,TRBJ2-5,TRBV7-3,TRBD2,CASSPGTSGALETQYF,TGTGCCAGCAGCCCCGGGACTAGCGGGGCCTTGGAGACCCAGTACTTC
-,TRBJ1-1,TRBV7-3,-,CASSSPGGGKAFF,TGTGCCAGCAGCTCGCCCGGGGGGGGGAAAGCTTTCTTT
few,TRBJ1-1,TRBV5-1,TRBD1,CASSLKTVEGARAAEAFF,TGCGCCAGCAGCTTGAAAACGGTTGAGGGGGCGCGAGCCGCTGAAGCTTTCTTT
-,TRBJ2-7,TRBV6-1,-,CASSDTLWAPYEQYF,TGTGCCAGCAGTGATACTCTTTGGGCCCCCTACGAGCAGTACTTC
-,TRBJ2-7,TRBV5-4,-,CASSLFTGDYEQYF,TGTGCCAGCAGCTTGTTCACAGGTGACTACGAGCAGTACTTC
-,TRBJ2-3,TRBV6-1,TRBD2,CASSELAGADTQYF,TGTGCCAGCAGTGAACTTGCGGGGGCAGATACGCAGTATTTT